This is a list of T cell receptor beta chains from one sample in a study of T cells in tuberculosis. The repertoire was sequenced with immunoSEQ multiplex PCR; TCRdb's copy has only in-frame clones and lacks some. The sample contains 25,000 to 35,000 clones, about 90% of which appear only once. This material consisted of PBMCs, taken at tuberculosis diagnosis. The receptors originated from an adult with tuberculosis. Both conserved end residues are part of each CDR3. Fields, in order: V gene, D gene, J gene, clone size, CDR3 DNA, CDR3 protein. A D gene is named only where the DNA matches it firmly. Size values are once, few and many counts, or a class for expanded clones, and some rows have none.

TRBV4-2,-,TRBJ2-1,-,TGTGCCAGCAGCCTACGAGGGTGGCGGGAAAGCTCCTACAATGAGCAGTTCTTC,CASSLRGWRESSYNEQFF
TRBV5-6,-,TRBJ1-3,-,TGTGCCAGCAGCTTGTTGACAGGCAGTGGAAACACCATATATTTT,CASSLLTGSGNTIYF
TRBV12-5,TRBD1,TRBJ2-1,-,TGTGCTACCCACAGGGGGTCATACAATGAGCAGTTCTTC,CATHRGSYNEQFF
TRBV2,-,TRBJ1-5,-,TGTGCCAGCAGTGAGAACCAAAGGCCTCAGGGCAATCAGCCCCAGCATTTT,CASSENQRPQGNQPQHF
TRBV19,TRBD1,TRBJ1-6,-,TGTGCCAGTAGACCCACAGGGGGCGATTCACCCCTCCACTTT,CASRPTGGDSPLHF
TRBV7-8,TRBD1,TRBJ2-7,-,TGTGCCAGCAGCCAAACACGGACAGGGACAACCTACGAGCAGTACTTC,CASSQTRTGTTYEQYF
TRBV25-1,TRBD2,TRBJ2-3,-,TGTGCCAGCAGTATTTGGGCTAGCGGGGGTGCAGATACGCAGTATTTT,CASSIWASGGADTQYF
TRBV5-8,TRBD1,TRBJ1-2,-,TGTGCCAGCTGCGATAGGCAGGGGGGATGTGACTATGGCTACACCTTC,CASCDRQGGCDYGYTF
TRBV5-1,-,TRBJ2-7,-,TGCGCCAGCAGCTCCGTTTACGAGCAGTACTTC,CASSSVYEQYF
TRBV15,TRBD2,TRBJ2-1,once,TGTGCCACCACCGGACTAGCGGGATTGAATGAGCAGTTCTTC,CATTGLAGLNEQFF
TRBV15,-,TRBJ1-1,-,TGTGCCACCAGCAGAGATGGGGGCCCCACCGGGACTGAAGCTTTCTTT,CATSRDGGPTGTEAFF
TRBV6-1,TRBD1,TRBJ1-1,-,TGTGCCAGCAGCTGGGACAGGGACGCTGAAGCTTTCTTT,CASSWDRDAEAFF
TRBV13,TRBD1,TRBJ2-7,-,TGTGCCAGCAGCTTAGGAGGGACAGGGTTCTACGAGCAGTACTTC,CASSLGGTGFYEQYF
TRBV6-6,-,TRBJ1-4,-,TGTGCCAGCAGTTACTCTTATAGAAATGAAAAACTGTTTTTT,CASSYSYRNEKLFF
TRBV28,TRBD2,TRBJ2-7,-,TGTGCCAGCAGTTTGACCACGGGAGGGGACTACGAGCAGTACTTC,CASSLTTGGDYEQYF
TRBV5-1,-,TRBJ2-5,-,TGCGCCAGCAGCTTGGCCCCCCTAGCTGGGGAGACCCAGTACTTC,CASSLAPLAGETQYF
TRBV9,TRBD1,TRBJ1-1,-,TGTGCCAGCAGCGCCCCGGACAGGGTGTCCACTGAAGCTTTCTTT,CASSAPDRVSTEAFF
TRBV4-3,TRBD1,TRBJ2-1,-,TGCGCCAGCAGCCAAGAAGGACAGGTCTACAATGAGCAGTTCTTC,CASSQEGQVYNEQFF
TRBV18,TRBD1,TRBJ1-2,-,TGTGCCAGCTCACCATTGGGACAGCCAGATGGCTACACCTTC,CASSPLGQPDGYTF
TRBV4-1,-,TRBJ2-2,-,TGCGCCAGCAGCCAAGGACTCTTCCCCGCCTCGAACACCGGGGAGCTGTTTTTT,CASSQGLFPASNTGELFF
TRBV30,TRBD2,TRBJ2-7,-,TGTGCCTGGGGACTAGCGGGACCTTACTACGAGCAGTACTTC,CAWGLAGPYYEQYF
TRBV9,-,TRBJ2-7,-,TGTGCCTCGGGGGAGAGTAGGGCGCAGTACTTC,CASGESRAQYF
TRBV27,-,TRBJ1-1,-,TGTGCCAGCTCCTCTTACAGGGACATGAACACTGAAGCTTTCTTT,CASSSYRDMNTEAFF
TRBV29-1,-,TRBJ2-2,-,TGCAGCGTCCTAGGGGACACCGGGGAGCTGTTTTTT,CSVLGDTGELFF
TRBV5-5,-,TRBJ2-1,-,TGTGCCAGCAGCTTCCGGGACACAACCTACAATGAGCAGTTCTTC,CASSFRDTTYNEQFF
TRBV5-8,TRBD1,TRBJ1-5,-,TGTGCCAGCAGCTGGCCGGACAGGGGACGGCATCAGCCCCAGCATTTT,CASSWPDRGRHQPQHF
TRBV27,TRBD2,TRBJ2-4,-,TGTGCCAGCAGTTCCCGCCCGACTAGCGGGGTCAAAAACATTCAGTACTTC,CASSSRPTSGVKNIQYF
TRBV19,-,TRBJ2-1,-,TGTGCCAGTAGTATTGTTGGGGGCACCTACAATGAGCAGTTCTTC,CASSIVGGTYNEQFF
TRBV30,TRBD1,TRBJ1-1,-,TGTGCCTGGAGTGGGTGGACAGGGCTGAACACTGAAGCTTTCTTT,CAWSGWTGLNTEAFF
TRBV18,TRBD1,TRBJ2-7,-,TGTGCCAGCTCGCTGACAGGGGAGGCCTACGAGCAGTACTTC,CASSLTGEAYEQYF
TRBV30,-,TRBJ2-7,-,TGTGCCTGGAGTGTACAAAGCGGTTCCTACGAGCAGTACTTC,CAWSVQSGSYEQYF
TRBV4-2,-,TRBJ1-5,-,TGTGCCAGCAGCCAAGTATTTAGGAATGGAGGCAATCAGCCCCAGCATTTT,CASSQVFRNGGNQPQHF
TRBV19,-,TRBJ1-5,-,TGTGCCAGTAGTATTAGCGGGGGAAATCAGCCCCAGCATTTT,CASSISGGNQPQHF
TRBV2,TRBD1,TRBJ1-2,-,TGTGCCAGCACCTGGACAGGGTTGAGCGGCTACACCTTC,CASTWTGLSGYTF
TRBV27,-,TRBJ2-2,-,TGTGCCAGCAGTTTGGCGGACACCGGGGAGCTGTTTTTT,CASSLADTGELFF
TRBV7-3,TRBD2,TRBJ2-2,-,TGTGCCAGCAGCCATGAACTAGCGGGGACCGGGGAGCTGTTTTTT,CASSHELAGTGELFF
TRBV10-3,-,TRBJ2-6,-,TGTGCCACGCGACAGGATGGTGGGGCCAACGTCCTGACTTTC,CATRQDGGANVLTF
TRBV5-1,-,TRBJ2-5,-,TGCGCCAGCAGCTCAACGGGACTCTCAGAGACCCAGTACTTC,CASSSTGLSETQYF
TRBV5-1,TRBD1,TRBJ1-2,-,TGCGCCAGCAGCTCGGGACAGGGGGCGCGAGGCTACACCTTC,CASSSGQGARGYTF
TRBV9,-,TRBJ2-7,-,TGTGCCAGCAGCGGAACAGGCTCCTACGAGCAGTACTTC,CASSGTGSYEQYF
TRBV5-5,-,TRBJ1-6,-,TGTGCCAGCAGCCTCACGGGGGGAGGGAATTCACCCCTCCACTTT,CASSLTGGGNSPLHF
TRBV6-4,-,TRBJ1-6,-,TGTGCCAGCAGTGTGGGGCGAGATTCACCCCTCCACTTT,CASSVGRDSPLHF
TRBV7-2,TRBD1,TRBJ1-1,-,TGTGCCAGCAGCAAACAGGGGGGGGTGAACACTGAAGCTTTCTTT,CASSKQGGVNTEAFF
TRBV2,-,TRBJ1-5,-,TGTGCCAGCGGACAGCTCCGGAGTCAGCCCCAGCATTTT,CASGQLRSQPQHF
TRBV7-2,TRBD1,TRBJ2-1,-,TGTGCCAGCAGCCCACGAACGACAGGGAATGAGCAGTTCTTC,CASSPRTTGNEQFF
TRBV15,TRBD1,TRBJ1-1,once,TGTGCCACCAGCAGGGACAGGGGAATCGGTATGAACACTGAAGCTTTCTTT,CATSRDRGIGMNTEAFF
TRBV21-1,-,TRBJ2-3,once,TGTGCCAGCAGCTCCTCAGGGGGCGAGGGCACAGATACGCAGTATTTT,CASSSSGGEGTDTQYF
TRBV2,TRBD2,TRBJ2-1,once,TGTGCCAGCTCCCGAGAAAGCGGGATTATGTTCAATGAGCAGTTCTTC,CASSRESGIMFNEQFF
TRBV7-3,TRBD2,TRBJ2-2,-,TGTGCCAGCAGCCAACTGTTGGTAGCGGGGTTCACCGGGGAGCTGTTTTTT,CASSQLLVAGFTGELFF